This TCR beta chain was captured by sequencing in a study of blood T cell repertoires in COVID-19 (TCRdb year 2020). Describing the broader study: Samples from collaborators originated in the United States, Italy and Spain and spanned both the acute and convalescent phases of COVID-19. Subjects who had been exposed to COVID-19, were actively infected with it, or had recovered from it provided the deeply sampled blood TCRbeta repertoires that made up the dataset. The prospective study material was composed of cDNA or gDNA derived from T cells, B-cell-depleted T cells, or PBMCs. Sample metadata almost always included a de-identified subject ID, COVID-19 status, age in years and sex. Samples were obtained from the ongoing ImmuneRACE study (first 160 participants) and from 950 to 1,500 subjects provided by 6 global collaborators. Where HLA class I and class II types were available, the types were taken from metadata supplied by the sample provider, not from assay-based typing. The repertoires were released in a freely available public database meant as a resource for research on the immune response to SARS-CoV-2. What the work shows at the level of the full study, not this receptor alone: How much clinical and demographic metadata was included differed by source and by participant, and the metadata was provided uncurated.

Collaborating institutions collected whole blood in K2EDTA tubes following their own protocols. Collaborator samples were shipped for TCRbeta analysis as frozen whole blood, isolated PBMCs, or DNA extracted from either sample type. V was cut back by 5 bases and J by 3 bases, leaving a gap of 23 bases between them. Including cysteine and phenylalanine, the CDR3 has 18 amino acids. The kept DNA is CDR3 alone, 54 bases in frame from the first base. As encoded in the germline V gene, CDR1 is MDHEN while CDR2 is SYDVKM. Comments on this clone: The antigen this receptor binds is unknown. Base qualities are not provided; no much larger clone lies one nucleotide away.

The immunoSEQ Assay, a bias-controlled multiplex PCR, was used to amplify TCRbeta CDR3 regions from genomic DNA. Per the source publication's procedure: The number of nucleated cells in each sample was estimated by amplification of reference gene primers within the assay. To quantify the absolute abundance of each unique TCRbeta CDR3 rearrangement, sequence reads were collapsed and filtered. Productive Simpson clonality was computed per sample as the square root of Simpson's diversity index over productive rearrangements. TCRdb's version of the immuneACCESS table is confined to in-frame rearrangements and falls short of the full clone set. An unresolved V gene accounts for under half of the shortfall where checked; the remainder is of unknown origin. From that table come the V and J calls and clone size; the DNA was used to work out D and trimming. The sample has roughly 120,000 clones on record, about 83% of them singletons. The ten largest clones capture about 6.8% of the sample.

The sequenced sample consisted of peripheral blood. The rearranged segments are TRBV28 and TRBJ1-5, with TRBD1 as a weak D call on 6 bases. The sequence was collected from a man between 65 and 79 years old with acute or convalescent COVID-19. The DNA reads TGTGCCAGCAGTACTATTCACAGGGTTGTAAGCGACAATCAGCCCCAGCATTTT. This encodes CASSTIHRVVSDNQPQHF.